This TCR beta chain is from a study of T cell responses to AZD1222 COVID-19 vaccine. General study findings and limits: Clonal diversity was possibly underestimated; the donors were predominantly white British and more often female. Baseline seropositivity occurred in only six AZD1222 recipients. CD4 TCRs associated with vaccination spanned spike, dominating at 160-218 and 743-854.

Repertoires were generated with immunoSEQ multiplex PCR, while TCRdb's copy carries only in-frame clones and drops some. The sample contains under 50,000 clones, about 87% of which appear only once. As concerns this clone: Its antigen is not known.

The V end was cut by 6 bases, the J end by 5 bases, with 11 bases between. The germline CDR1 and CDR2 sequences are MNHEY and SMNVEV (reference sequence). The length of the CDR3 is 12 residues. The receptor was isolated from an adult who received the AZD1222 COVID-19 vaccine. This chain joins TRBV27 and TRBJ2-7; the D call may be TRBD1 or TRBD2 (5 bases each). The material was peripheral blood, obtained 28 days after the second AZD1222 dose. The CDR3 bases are TGTGCCAGCAGGGCAGGGAGCGACGAGCAGTACTTC. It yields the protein CASRAGSDEQYF.